The 32 T cell receptor beta chains below come from one sample, sequenced in a study of read filtering for tumor transcriptome and immune sequencing. This library used roughly 370 ng RNA and molecular barcoded adaptors spanning alpha/delta and beta/gamma chains. TCRdb recomputed calls from the reads with MiXCR, one row per CDR3 protein. The repertoire holds some 120,000 distinct CDR3 sequences, with over 10% as singletons. The sample consisted of a population of CD138-negative cells sorted from bone marrow. These receptors all stem from a donor aged 40 or over with multiple myeloma.

This clonotype was observed at least ten times. V gene TRBV3-1 combines with J gene TRBJ2-1, with 12 bases aligning to TRBD2. The V segment lost 2 bases and the J segment 4 bases; nucleotides outside the gene matches: 6. The CDR3 extends over 17 amino acids. From germline, CDR1 is LGHDT and CDR2 YNNKEL (reference sequence). The CDR3 DNA follows: TGTGCCAGCAGCCAATCACTAGCGGGGGGCCTATACAATGAGCAGTTCTTC. Protein: CASSQSLAGGLYNEQFF.

For this clonotype: A much larger clone sits a single nucleotide away, making a read error possible. This chain uses TRBV5-1 with TRBJ2-3; D not resolved. The CDR3 totals 16 residues. Per the germline V gene, CDR1 is SGHRS and CDR2 is YFSETQ. The V gene lost 0 bases and the J gene lost 1 base, with 12 bases spanning the gap. CDR3 nucleotide sequence: TGCGCCAGCAGCTTGGCCGGCACCTACTGCACAGATACGCAGTATTTT. This translates into CASSLAGTYCTDTQYF.

This clonotype turned up a few times. The chain carries TRBV12-3 or TRBV12-4 and TRBJ1-3; no firm D call. The CDR3 is made up of 14 amino acids. Trimming pared 7 bases from V and 12 bases from J, leaving 22 bases between. The CDR3 here is CASTQGLGGRNIYF. CDR3 bases: TGTGCCAGCACCCAAGGACTGGGCGGCCGCAACATATATTTT.

This clonotype was detected ten times or more. The J gene is TRBJ2-1, the V gene TRBV6-6, with unresolved D. The ends were cut back, 6 bases at V and 3 bases at J, with 12 bases in the middle. This CDR3 has 14 amino acids. Germline lookup yields CDR1 MNHNY and CDR2 SVGAGI (reference sequence). CDR3 amino acids: CASSRNDNYNEQFF. The CDR3 DNA reads TGTGCCAGCAGCAGGAACGACAACTACAATGAGCAGTTCTTC.

At least ten counts were recorded for this clonotype. The chain carries TRBV6-5 and TRBJ2-3; 10 nucleotides match TRBD1. The CDR3 runs to 18 residues. CDR1 MNHEY and CDR2 SVGAGI come from the germline V gene. Trimming cost V 4 bases and J 0 bases; bases outside gene matches: 10. Written as DNA, the CDR3 is TGTGCCAGCAGTTCGGGGGGGGACAGGGGCGATAGCACAGATACGCAGTATTTT. Translation gives CASSSGGDRGDSTDTQYF.

This clonotype has ten or more counts. The chain uses TRBV10-2 and TRBJ2-2, with 7 positions matching TRBD2. Germline V gives CDR1 WSHSY, CDR2 SAAADI. V was clipped by 6 bases and J by 5 bases; unmatched bases: 6. This CDR3 spans 14 amino acids. The CDR3 DNA reads TGCGCCAGCAGCCGGGGGAGGGATACCGGGGAGCTGTTTTTT. This encodes CASSRGRDTGELFF.

This clonotype was recorded many times. V gene TRBV4-1 combines with J gene TRBJ1-2; TRBD1 is a possible D gene (5 bases). Looked up from germline, CDR1 is MGHRA and CDR2 is YSYEKL. The CDR3 extends over 16 amino acids. V was cut by 0 bases and J by 8 bases, with 19 bases left in between. This chain's CDR3 is CASSQDGGTLPRGYTF. The CDR3 DNA reads as TGCGCCAGCAGCCAAGACGGGGGGACCCTACCACGGGGCTACACCTTC.

The J gene is TRBJ2-5, the V gene TRBV12-5; TRBD1 matches at 9 bases. The CDR3 is made up of 18 amino acids. V trimming: 4 bases; J trimming: 5 bases; junction bases outside the gene matches: 17. Looked up from germline, CDR1 is LGHNT and CDR2 is FRNRAP. In nucleotides, the CDR3 is TGTGCTAGTGGTTCCTCTGTCACCGGGACAGGGTATACGGAGACCCAGTACTTC. It yields the protein CASGSSVTGTGYTETQYF.

Comment on this clonotype: A much larger clone lies a single base off, so this may be a read error. The rearrangement uses TRBV4-1 and TRBJ2-1; D gene unclear. CDR3 length: 16 amino acids. Germline V gene lookup returns CDR1 MGHRA and CDR2 YSYEKL. CDR3: CASSQDDPGPYSEQFF. The DNA for the CDR3 is TGCGCCAGCAGCCAAGATGACCCCGGACCATACAGTGAGCAGTTCTTC.

This clonotype was seen ten or more times. The chain's CDR3 is CASSLARGDTQYF. CDR3 coding DNA: TGTGCCAGCAGCTTAGCCAGGGGGGATACGCAGTATTTT. J is TRBJ2-3 and V is TRBV7-2, with 7 bases identical to TRBD1. Germline CDR1 and CDR2: SGHTA and FQGNSA. The CDR3 is 13 residues long. The V gene end was trimmed by 0 bases and the J gene end by 6 bases; junction bases not matched to a gene: 0.

V gene TRBV20-1 combines with J gene TRBJ1-1, with unresolved D. The CDR3 contains 11 residues. CDR1 is DFQATT and CDR2 is SNEGSKA in the germline V gene (reference sequence). Trimming removed 2 bases at V and 0 bases at J, with 1 base between. CDR3 in DNA: TGCAGTGCTAGAATGAACACTGAAGCTTTCTTT. Translated: CSARMNTEAFF.

Note on this clonotype: One end of the junction fails to match germline, which may point to a read error. The genes are TRBV5-5 and TRBJ2-1, with 9 bases identical to TRBD2. CDR3 length: 18 amino acids. The germline gives CDR1 SGHKS, CDR2 YYEKEE (reference sequence). The CDR3 is CASSLVPQGGRADDEQLF. The CDR3 nucleotides read TGTGCCAGCAGCTTGGTTCCCCAGGGCGGGAGGGCCGACGATGAGCAGCTCTTC.

This clonotype has at least ten counts. The chain joins TRBV20-1 to TRBJ1-1; 7 bases fit TRBD1. The CDR3 loop spans 12 amino acids. CDR1 and CDR2 (germline): DFQATT, SNEGSKA (reference sequence). After removal of 6 bases from V and 4 bases from J, the junction contained 5 bases not matched to a gene. This CDR3 is CSARQGGTEAFF. CDR3 coding DNA: TGCAGTGCGCGTCAGGGGGGCACTGAAGCTTTCTTT.

To note about this clonotype: The junction departs from germline at one end; a sequencing error may be responsible. V usage is TRBV20-1 and J usage is TRBJ2-1; either TRBD1 or TRBD2 may supply D (5 bases each). Per the germline V gene, CDR1 is DFQATT and CDR2 is SNEGSKA (reference sequence). This CDR3 contains 16 residues. The CDR3 protein is CSAIWDDSISYDEQFF. The CDR3 DNA follows: TGCAGTGCTATTTGGGACGATAGTATCTCCTACGATGAGCAGTTCTTC.

This clonotype has a count of ten or more. One junction end does not reproduce the germline sequence, and a read error may be involved. The genes are TRBV20-1 and TRBJ2-1; 9 bases agree with TRBD2. Germline CDR1 DFQATT, CDR2 SNEGSKA (reference sequence). The CDR3 is 14 amino acids. The CDR3 region is CSASGTSIYNEQSF. Here the CDR3 DNA reads TGCAGTGCTAGTGGGACTAGCATCTACAATGAGCAGTCCTTC.

This clonotype was detected many times. CDR3 bases: TGCGCCAGCAGCTTGGGGGGAGCGGGGAGCACAGATACGCAGTATTTT. Amino acid sequence: CASSLGGAGSTDTQYF. The chain employs TRBV5-1 and TRBJ2-3, with 7 bases lining up with TRBD2. After removal of 0 bases from V and 0 bases from J, the junction contained 4 bases not matched to a gene. CDR1 SGHRS and CDR2 YFSETQ come from the germline V gene. The length of the CDR3 is 16 residues.

Comments on this clonotype: One end of the junction is discordant with germline, which a read error may explain. The chain couples TRBV12-3 or TRBV12-4 to TRBJ2-3; D is unresolved. The CDR3 spans 14 residues. CDR3 bases: TGTGCCGGCAGTTTAACAGCATCCGCAGATACGCAGTATTTT. Residues: CAGSLTASADTQYF.

This clonotype was picked up many times. V usage is TRBV18 and J usage is TRBJ2-3, with TRBD2 identical over 9 bases. Germline V gene sequence: CDR1 KGHSH, CDR2 LQKENI. The V and J ends lost 0 bases and 6 bases, in that order; junction bases with no gene match: 10. This CDR3 contains 17 residues. CDR3 protein: CASSPPRASGEMDTQYF. In DNA, the CDR3 is TGTGCCAGCTCACCACCGCGGGCTAGCGGGGAAATGGATACGCAGTATTTT.

This clonotype was counted at least ten times. The chain has TRBV7-2 and TRBJ2-1, with 13 positions matching TRBD2. The J segment lost 4 bases and the V segment lost 5 bases, leaving 2 bases of the junction unmatched. CDR1 is SGHTA, CDR2 FQGNSA, per germline. CDR3 size: 15 residues. As DNA, the CDR3 is TGTGCCAGCAGCAGGGGACTAGCGGGGTACAATGAGCAGTTCTTC. Its protein product is CASSRGLAGYNEQFF. Based on the CDR3 plus reference TRBV7-2 and TRBJ2-1, the full variable domain is GAGVSQSPSNKVTEKGKDVELRCDPISGHTALYWYRQSLGQGLEFLIYFQGNSAPDKSGLPSDRFSAERTGGSVSTLTIQRTQQEDSAVYLCASSRGLAGYNEQFFGPGTRLTVL.

This clonotype was seen many times. The rearrangement joins TRBV7-8 to TRBJ2-1; 7 bases map to TRBD2. With V trimmed by 5 bases and J by 6 bases, 4 bases remained unmatched. The CDR3 runs to 13 residues. The germline CDR1 and CDR2 sequences are SGHVS and FQNEAQ. The CDR3: CASSRGLLNEQFF. CDR3 nucleotide sequence: TGTGCCAGCAGCAGGGGACTACTCAATGAGCAGTTCTTC.

This clonotype showed up just a few times. J is TRBJ1-1 and V is TRBV6-1, with unresolved D. Per the germline V gene, CDR1 is MNHNS and CDR2 is SASEGT. V shed 3 bases and J shed 11 bases, with 19 bases lying between them. CDR3 length: 14 residues. CDR3: CASSEVQLYRSAFF. As DNA, the CDR3 is TGTGCCAGCAGTGAGGTCCAGCTCTATCGGAGTGCTTTCTTT.

This clonotype was found many times. This chain connects TRBV28 to TRBJ2-7, with unresolved D. The CDR3 consists of 14 residues. Germline V gene data show CDR1 as MDHEN and CDR2 as SYDVKM. Trimming left V 4 bases short and J 0 bases short, with 10 bases between. The CDR3 loop reads CASSSALASYEQYF. CDR3 DNA: TGTGCCAGCAGTTCGGCTTTGGCCTCCTACGAGCAGTACTTC.

Comments on this clonotype: This may be a read error, as it is one base from a much larger clone. The genes are TRBV20-1 and TRBJ2-7, with 7 bases matching TRBD1. The CDR3 has 12 residues. Germline assignment: CDR1 DFQATT and CDR2 SNEGSKA (reference sequence). CDR3 loop: CSTTGFAFEQYF. Here the CDR3 DNA reads TGCAGCACGACAGGGTTTGCCTTCGAGCAGTACTTC.

This clonotype was counted at least ten times. The V gene is TRBV7-9, the J gene TRBJ1-1; TRBD1 is a possible D gene (6 bases). The CDR3 is 13 residues long. Trimming shortened V by 5 bases and J by 4 bases, and 11 bases separated the two germline ends. Germline CDR1 is SEHNR and CDR2 is FQNEAQ (reference sequence). The CDR3 reads CASSPQGTTEAFF. The CDR3 DNA reads as TGTGCCAGCAGCCCGCAGGGGACCACTGAAGCTTTCTTT.

This clonotype was found many times. V and J are TRBV6-1 and TRBJ1-1, with D possibly matching TRBD1 (5 bases). CDR3 length: 12 amino acids. Trimming took 7 bases from V and 8 from J, leaving 14 bases between them. Germline lookup yields CDR1 MNHNS and CDR2 SASEGT. The CDR3 nucleotides are TGTGCCAGCAACCCTGACTGGGGCGAAGCTTTCTTT. It translates to CASNPDWGEAFF.

About this clonotype itself: A much bigger clone sits one base away, suggesting this may be a read error. V is TRBV27 and J is TRBJ2-7, with D perhaps being TRBD1 or TRBD2 (5 bases each). This CDR3 contains 14 residues. The V gene's germline CDR1 is MNHEY and CDR2 SMNVEV (reference sequence). With 5 bases removed from V and 0 bases from J, the gap between germline ends came to 11 bases. DNA of the CDR3: TGTGCCAGCAGTCGGGGCAGGTTCTCCTACGAGCAGTACTTC. The encoded protein is CASSRGRFSYEQYF.

The sample holds many counts of this clonotype. The rearrangement uses TRBV20-1 and TRBJ2-1; possibly TRBD2 for D (7 bases). The CDR3 consists of 14 residues. Germline lookup yields CDR1 DFQATT and CDR2 SNEGSKA (reference sequence). V was clipped by 3 bases and J by 3 bases, with 12 bases between them. The DNA of the CDR3 is TGCAGTGCTAGGGGGGGGGCCAGCTACAATGAGCAGTTCTTC. Translating gives CSARGGASYNEQFF.

About this clonotype itself: One base away lies a much larger clone, so this may be a sequencing read error. The chain employs TRBV6-6 and TRBJ2-3; D is uncertain. The germline gives CDR1 MNHNY, CDR2 SVGAGI (reference sequence). Trimming shortened V by 0 bases and J by 4 bases, and 2 bases separated the two germline ends. The CDR3 is 12 amino acids. The CDR3 DNA is TGTGCCAGCAGTTACTCGTCAGATACGCAGTATTTT. Translation gives CASSYSSDTQYF.

This clonotype occurred many times. The chain couples TRBV6-5 to TRBJ2-7; 9 bases fit TRBD2. This CDR3 is built from 15 residues. The junction had 5 bases not matched to a gene; V was cut back by 3 bases and J by 2 bases. Looked up from germline, CDR1 is MNHEY and CDR2 is SVGAGI. CDR3 loop: CASSYGGRETYEQYF. The CDR3 nucleotides are TGTGCCAGCAGTTATGGCGGGAGGGAGACCTACGAGCAGTACTTC.

Points on this clonotype: A read error may be the cause here, since a much bigger clone is one base away. The limits of the CDR3 on the DNA are not certain, so only TCRdb's listed CDR3 is given. The V and J genes are TRBV29-1 and TRBJ2-2; the table names TRBD1, a call not compared with the DNA. The length of the CDR3 is 13 amino acids, counting both ends. From germline, CDR1 is SQVTM and CDR2 ANQGSEA. CDR3 amino acids: CSVGQGAGGELYF.

In its sample, this clonotype was seen many times. CDR3 nucleotides: TGTGCCAGCAGCGCTCTACAGGGATTAAACAATGAGCAGTTCTTC. As protein: CASSALQGLNNEQFF. The chain combines TRBV7-9 with TRBJ2-1; D may be TRBD1 (6 bases). CDR3 length: 15 amino acids. Germline CDR1 is SEHNR and CDR2 is FQNEAQ (reference sequence). V was cut by 5 bases and J by 5 bases, with 16 bases left in between.

V usage is TRBV7-9 and J usage is TRBJ1-2, with TRBD1 as a possible D gene (5 bases). The CDR3 runs 15 residues. CDR1 and CDR2 (germline): SEHNR, FQNEAQ (reference sequence). V was trimmed by 9 bases and J by 7 bases, leaving 24 bases between them. The DNA for the CDR3 is TGTGCCAGAAGCCCCGGAGTTTTTGGGACTGGTGGCTACACCTTC. Its protein is CARSPGVFGTGGYTF.